The 18 T cell receptor beta chains listed next were all sequenced from one sample in a study of T cell responses to AZD1222 COVID-19 vaccine. The assay was immunoSEQ multiplex PCR, and TCRdb's table has in-frame clones only and misses some. The table lists over 95,000 clones, 87% of them singletons. Sequencing used peripheral blood, obtained on day 0 of AZD1222 vaccination. These receptors came from an adult in good health.

The CDR3 bases are TGTGCCGGGACTGCAGGACAGGGCCGAGGGGACACCATATATTTT. This translates into CAGTAGQGRGDTIYF. This sequence joins TRBV30 and TRBJ1-3; 8 bases line up with TRBD1. The trim removed 8 bases at V and 8 bases at J, leaving 17 bases unmatched. This CDR3 has 15 amino acids. Germline V gene data show CDR1 as GTSNPN and CDR2 as SVGIG (reference sequence).

The chain joins TRBV5-1 to TRBJ2-1; the D gene could be TRBD1 or TRBD2 (5 bases each). V lost 4 bases and J lost 4, with 12 bases in between. Germline values: CDR1 SGHRS, CDR2 YFSETQ. The CDR3 length is 14 residues. The CDR3 loop reads CASSPWDHYNEQFF. In nucleotides, the CDR3 is TGCGCCAGCAGCCCCTGGGACCATTACAATGAGCAGTTCTTC.

The rearrangement links TRBV2 to TRBJ2-7; 16 nucleotides match TRBD2. CDR1 and CDR2 from the germline V gene are SNHLY and FYNNEI. The CDR3 is made up of 16 amino acids. With V trimmed by 6 bases and J by 4 bases, 6 bases remained unmatched. The CDR3 here is CASRGTSGRALYEQYF. The CDR3 nucleotides read TGTGCCAGCAGGGGGACTAGCGGGAGGGCTTTATACGAGCAGTACTTC. The full variable domain, in which reference TRBV2 and TRBJ2-7 provide the parts outside the CDR3, is EPEVTQTPSHQVTQMGQEVILRCVPISNHLYFYWYRQILGQKVEFLVSFYNNEISEKSEIFDDQFSVERPDGSNFTLKIRSTKLEDSAMYFCASRGTSGRALYEQYFGPGTRLTVT.

This rearrangement joins TRBV28 to TRBJ1-5, with TRBD1 matching over 7 bases. Germline CDR1 is MDHEN and CDR2 is SYDVKM. CDR3 length: 14 amino acids. Trimming cost V 8 bases and J 0 bases; bases outside gene matches: 4. The CDR3 protein is CASWGQHSNQPQHF. The CDR3 DNA reads as TGTGCCAGCTGGGGACAGCATAGCAATCAGCCCCAGCATTTT.

V and J are TRBV7-3 and TRBJ2-7, with D possibly being TRBD2 (5 bases). V was pared by 5 bases and J by 6 bases, with 20 bases between. Germline V CDR1 and CDR2: SGHTA, FQGTGA. This CDR3 has 15 residues. CDR3 loop: CASSRSTDSGAEQYF. The CDR3 coding sequence is TGTGCCAGCAGCCGATCAACGGACTCAGGCGCCGAGCAGTACTTC.

The genes are TRBV20-1 and TRBJ2-5, with D possibly TRBD1 on 5 matching bases. Germline values: CDR1 DFQATT, CDR2 SNEGSKA (reference sequence). V was shortened by 5 bases and J by 4 bases, with 8 bases between the two germline ends. The CDR3 loop spans 11 amino acids. This CDR3 is CSAPDRETQYF. For the CDR3, the DNA is TGCAGTGCTCCTGACAGAGAGACCCAGTACTTC.

This chain uses TRBV20-1 with TRBJ2-1; 11 bases agree with TRBD2. V dropped 3 bases and J dropped 4; count of bases not matched to a gene: 2. This CDR3 spans 14 amino acids. Germline CDR1 reads DFQATT; CDR2 reads SNEGSKA (reference sequence). Here the CDR3 reads CSASRLAGYNEQFF. The CDR3 coding sequence is TGCAGTGCTAGTCGACTAGCGGGGTACAATGAGCAGTTCTTC.

This chain joins TRBV2 and TRBJ2-3; 12 bases are shared with TRBD2. CDR1 is SNHLY and CDR2 is FYNNEI in the germline V gene. V was clipped by 6 bases and J by 4 bases; unmatched bases: 5. The CDR3 runs 15 residues. This CDR3 is CASSRLAGDADTQYF. CDR3 bases: TGTGCCAGCAGCCGACTAGCGGGAGACGCAGATACGCAGTATTTT.

This clone was observed a handful of times. V and J are TRBV2 and TRBJ2-1, with 9 positions matching TRBD2. Germline V lookup: CDR1 SNHLY, CDR2 FYNNEI. Trimming removed 7 bases from V and 8 bases from J; junction bases left unmatched: 9. The CDR3 has 14 residues. DNA of the CDR3: TGTGCCAGCACCTATAGCGGGAGAGGCGATGAGCAGTTCTTC. This codes for CASTYSGRGDEQFF.

The rearrangement uses TRBV9 and TRBJ2-1; D is perhaps TRBD2 (6 bases). This CDR3 comprises 15 residues. Trimming pared 0 bases from V and 8 bases from J, leaving 15 bases between. The germline gives CDR1 SGDLS, CDR2 YYNGEE. The CDR3: CASSVVGGRGDEQFF. The CDR3 nucleotides read TGTGCCAGCAGCGTAGTAGGAGGGAGAGGGGATGAGCAGTTCTTC.

The chain combines TRBV11-2 with TRBJ2-3; either TRBD1 or TRBD2 may supply D (5 bases each). Deletions cut 5 bases from V and 3 bases from J, with 15 bases between. Germline V gives CDR1 SGHAT, CDR2 FQNNGV. The CDR3 loop spans 15 amino acids. CDR3 coding DNA: TGTGCCAGCAGCCCCCTGAGGGGCGCGACAGATACGCAGTATTTT. It codes for CASSPLRGATDTQYF.

A few counts support this clone. V is TRBV24-1 and J is TRBJ2-7, with D possibly being TRBD1 (6 bases). The CDR3 extends over 11 amino acids. From germline, CDR1 is KGHDR and CDR2 SFDVKD. Trimming removed 9 bases from V and 6 bases from J, with 11 bases in between. The CDR3 coding sequence is TGTGCCACCGAACAGGGCGCCGAGCAGTACTTC. This translates into CATEQGAEQYF.

V is TRBV6-5 and J is TRBJ2-1, with TRBD2 matching 13 bases. Germline V gene data show CDR1 as MNHEY and CDR2 as SVGAGI. Trimming cost V 5 bases and J 6 bases; bases outside gene matches: 4. The CDR3 covers 15 residues. The CDR3 bases are TGTGCCAGCAGTCCCCGGACTAGCGGGAGCAATGAGCAGTTCTTC. It translates to CASSPRTSGSNEQFF.

This sequence joins TRBV6-2 or TRBV6-3 and TRBJ1-5, with D maybe TRBD1 (6 bases). The germline gives CDR1 MNHEY, CDR2 SVGEGT. The CDR3 runs 16 residues. The V gene lost 3 bases and the J gene lost 0 bases, with 12 bases spanning the gap. The CDR3 sequence is CASSYSGALSNQPQHF. The CDR3 bases are TGTGCCAGCAGTTATTCGGGGGCGCTTAGCAATCAGCCCCAGCATTTT.

The V call is TRBV7-3, the J call TRBJ2-2, with D unclear. V was shortened by 1 base and J by 6 bases, with 9 bases between the two germline ends. The CDR3 runs 14 residues. Germline V gives CDR1 SGHTA, CDR2 FQGTGA. The CDR3 spells CASSLISHSGELFF. The CDR3 nucleotides read TGTGCCAGCAGCTTAATCTCCCATTCCGGGGAGCTGTTTTTT.

This chain links TRBV2 with TRBJ1-1; 8 bases agree with TRBD1. The CDR3 sequence is 13 residues long. Germline V lookup: CDR1 SNHLY, CDR2 FYNNEI. V dropped 5 bases and J dropped 10; count of bases not matched to a gene: 9. CDR3 loop: CASSTEGQVGAFF. CDR3 in DNA: TGTGCCAGCAGTACCGAGGGACAGGTTGGAGCTTTCTTT.

The rearrangement joins TRBV9 to TRBJ2-7; 9 bases map to TRBD1. Germline CDR1 and CDR2: SGDLS and YYNGEE. With 4 bases clipped from V and 5 bases from J, the junction kept 7 bases outside the gene matches. CDR3 length equals 14 residues. This chain's CDR3 is CASSRGQGENEQYF. For the CDR3, the DNA is TGTGCCAGCAGCAGGGGACAGGGAGAGAACGAGCAGTACTTC.

The J gene is TRBJ2-7, the V gene TRBV27, with D perhaps matching TRBD1 or TRBD2 (5 bases each). Germline V CDR1 and CDR2: MNHEY, SMNVEV (reference sequence). The CDR3 spans 14 residues. Trimming removed 4 bases from V and 8 bases from J, with 18 bases in between. This CDR3 reads CASSSQGPLIKQYF. CDR3 DNA sequence: TGTGCCAGCAGTTCCCAGGGACCCCTGATTAAGCAGTACTTC.